The 10 T cell receptor beta chains given below trace back to one sample, sequenced in a study of T cells in localized non-small cell lung cancer. The method was immunoSEQ multiplex PCR; TCRdb's version includes in-frame clones alone and lacks a portion of them. Among about 4,400 clones listed, 30% to 40% were seen once. The specimen comprised lung tumor tissue, sampled before any cancer treatment. The receptors here all came from a man between 40 and 70 years old with stage II squamous cell lung carcinoma.

This clone has only a few counts. This rearrangement joins TRBV30 to TRBJ1-2, with 10 positions matching TRBD1. Trimming cost V 3 bases and J 2 bases; bases outside gene matches: 6. The germline V gene has CDR1 GTSNPN and CDR2 SVGIG (reference sequence). This CDR3 has 15 amino acids. CDR3 loop: CAWRTGTGVNYGYTF. The CDR3, as DNA: TGTGCCTGGAGAACCGGGACAGGGGTCAACTATGGCTACACCTTC.

Relative to its sample, this clone is medium-sized. The chain joins TRBV6-8 to TRBJ2-3; the D is unclear. The CDR3 contains 16 residues. V lost 6 bases and J lost 3, with 19 bases in between. CDR1 and CDR2 (germline): MNHGY, SAAAGT. CDR3 sequence (DNA): TGTGCCAGCAGATCACGGGTCATAACTGGGACAGATACGCAGTATTTT. Its translation is CASRSRVITGTDTQYF.

The V and J genes are TRBV7-4 and TRBJ2-1; unclear D gene. The CDR3 runs to 16 residues. Between the trimmed V and J ends, which lost 6 bases and 1 base, there was a span of 16 bases. CDR1 is SGHVT and CDR2 is SQSDAQ in the germline V gene. CDR3 in amino acids: CASSETAGLSYNEQFF. The CDR3 nucleotides are TGTGCCAGCAGTGAAACGGCCGGTTTATCCTACAATGAGCAGTTCTTC.

This clone turned up a few times. The chain couples TRBV11-3 to TRBJ2-1; possible D gene TRBD2, 5 bases. Trimming removed 4 bases at V and 2 bases at J, with 15 bases between. This CDR3 spans 16 amino acids. Germline-derived CDR1 and CDR2 are SGHNT and YENEEA. CDR3 DNA sequence: TGTGCCAGCAGCTGGGAACTAGGTGCCACCTACAATGAGCAGTTCTTC. This sequence encodes CASSWELGATYNEQFF.

This rearrangement joins TRBV10-2 to TRBJ2-7; TRBD1 matches at 9 bases. Looked up from germline, CDR1 is WSHSY and CDR2 is SAAADI. Trimming removed 0 bases from V and 4 bases from J; junction bases left unmatched: 7. The CDR3 totals 16 residues. The CDR3 region is CASSESIEQGAYEQYF. The CDR3 DNA reads as TGCGCCAGCAGTGAGTCGATAGAACAGGGGGCATACGAGCAGTACTTC.

The chain is built from TRBV7-5 and TRBJ2-2; the D call in the table, TRBD1, was not verified against the DNA. TRBV7-5 is given as a pseudogene. This CDR3 has 14 amino acids. CDR3 nucleotides: TGTGCCAGCAGGGGAACAGGGGGCACCGGGGAGCTGTTTTTT. Translation gives CASRGTGGTGELFF.

This clone has more than one count but fewer than ten. The chain employs TRBV9 and TRBJ2-7, with unresolved D. Trimming left V 0 bases short and J 0 bases short, with 10 bases between. From germline, CDR1 is SGDLS and CDR2 YYNGEE. This CDR3 has 15 residues. The CDR3 reads CASSVDWVSSYEQYF. In DNA, the CDR3 is TGTGCCAGCAGCGTAGATTGGGTGAGCTCCTACGAGCAGTACTTC.

CDR3 amino acids: CASSVGPDTDNEQFF. CDR3 DNA sequence: TGTGCCAGCAGCGTAGGACCCGACACGGACAATGAGCAGTTCTTC. The chain recombines TRBV9 with TRBJ2-1; D remains ambiguous. CDR3 length: 15 residues. Germline values: CDR1 SGDLS, CDR2 YYNGEE. Trimming left V 0 bases short and J 5 bases short, with 12 bases between. Full variable domain (rest looked up from reference TRBV9 and TRBJ2-1): DSGVTQTPKHLITATGQRVTLRCSPRSGDLSVYWYQQSLDQGLQFLIQYYNGEERAKGNILERFSAQQFPDLHSELNLSSLELGDSALYFCASSVGPDTDNEQFFGPGTRLTVL.

The chain couples TRBV5-1 to TRBJ1-1; D is ambiguous. CDR1 and CDR2 from the germline V gene are SGHRS and YFSETQ. The CDR3 is 16 amino acids. V lost 4 bases and J lost 0, with 16 bases in between. The CDR3 sequence is CASSPGGESLNTEAFF. The CDR3 bases are TGCGCCAGCAGCCCCGGTGGCGAATCCTTGAACACTGAAGCTTTCTTT.

This clone was found a few times. The rearrangement uses TRBV19 and TRBJ2-3; 8 nucleotides match TRBD1. The V and J ends lost 4 bases and 8 bases, in that order; junction bases with no gene match: 17. The CDR3 totals 17 residues. Per the germline V gene, CDR1 is LNHDA and CDR2 is SQIVND (reference sequence). The CDR3 DNA reads as TGTGCCAGTAGTAGGTCCCTGGACAGGGCCTCGGTTGGTACGCAGTATTTT. It is translated as CASSRSLDRASVGTQYF.